The rows below give T cell receptor delta chains drawn from one sample of a study of fetal and pediatric gammadelta thymocytes. TCRdb re-called the reads with CATT. The sample comprises 350 to 400 delta-chain clones, roughly an eighth of which are singletons, and roughly two fifths rests with the top ten. Input material: non-Vgamma9Vdelta2 gamma-delta T cells from the thymus. The receptors come from a child who underwent cardiac surgery and was recorded as healthy. Each CDR3 is given with its conserved first and last residue. Fields, in order: D gene, clone size, J gene, CDR3 length, V gene, CDR3 DNA, CDR3 protein. D genes are given only for firm matches. Clone size is given for some rows only: seen once, a few or many times, or a class if the clone is expanded.

TRDD3,large,TRDJ1,18,TRDV1,TGTGCTCTTGGGGAAAGGAATCCCCCGGGGATACTCACCGATAAACTCATCTTT,CALGERNPPGILTDKLIF
-,large,TRDJ1,15,TRDV1,TGTGCTCTTGGGGAAGGTCCCCTCCTCCATTTTAAACTCATCTTT,CALGEGPLLHFKLIF
TRDD3,large,TRDJ1,14,TRDV1,TGTGCTCTTGGGGAATGGATACGGATTGGTAAACTCATCTTT,CALGEWIRIGKLIF
TRDD3,-,TRDJ1,18,TRDV3,TGTGCCTTTAGTCCCCTCCACCGTACTGGGGGAATCACCGATAAACTCATCTTT,CAFSPLHRTGGITDKLIF
TRDD3,large,TRDJ1,18,TRDV1,TGTGCTCTTGGGCGGGCCGGTTCGGGGGATCTCGCTACCGATAAACTCATCTTT,CALGRAGSGDLATDKLIF
-,large,TRDJ1,19,TRDV1,TGTGCTCTTGGGGGCCTTGGAGGTGTCCTGCTCCCAGAGAACGATAAACTCATCTTT,CALGGLGGVLLPENDKLIF
TRDD3,once,TRDJ1,19,TRDV1,TGTGCTCTTGGGGAACTGACCCTGCAGCACTGGGGGGTCACCGATAAACTCATCTTT,CALGELTLQHWGVTDKLIF
TRDD3,hyperexpanded,TRDJ1,18,TRDV1,TGTGCTCTTGGGGAATATAGAGTGGTACTGGGGAACACCGATAAACTCATCTTT,CALGEYRVVLGNTDKLIF
TRDD3,large,TRDJ1,25,TRDV1,TGTGCTCTTGGGGAACTCAATTTTCCGCCAACCGTAGGGGGATACGACGCGGTCTACGCCGATAAACTCATCTTT,CALGELNFPPTVGGYDAVYADKLIF
TRDD3,-,TRDJ1,27,TRDV1,TGTGCTCTCGGGGAACTGGGTGGGAAACCCCAGTCCCCACGTACTGGGGGACCGTTTTCTGACACCGATAAACTCATCTTT,CALGELGGKPQSPRTGGPFSDTDKLIF
TRDD3,medium-sized,TRDJ1,19,TRDV1,TGTGCTCTTGGGGAACACCTAGGGGGATACGCTGGTCATACCGATAAACTCATCTTT,CALGEHLGGYAGHTDKLIF
-,-,TRDJ1,19,TRAV29/DV5,TGTGCAGCAAGCGATGTACGTACTGTTCCCCTAGTCGGCACCGATAAACTCATCTTT,CAASDVRTVPLVGTDKLIF
TRDD3,medium-sized,TRDJ1,24,TRDV1,TGTGCTCTTGGGGAACCCACGCCTTTCGCACTTGTTACTGGGGGATACGCGAATACCGATAAACTCATCTTT,CALGEPTPFALVTGGYANTDKLIF
-,medium-sized,TRDJ1,13,TRDV3,TGTGCCTCCCGACCCTTAGACACCGATAAACTCATCTTT,CASRPLDTDKLIF
TRDD3,-,TRDJ1,18,TRDV2,TGTGCCTGTGACGCGACCTGGGGGATACACTTAGACACCGATAAACTCATCTTT,CACDATWGIHLDTDKLIF
-,large,TRDJ1,16,TRDV1,TGTGCTCTTCTTACACCCCCCATTAGAGGGCCCGATAAACTCATCTTT,CALLTPPIRGPDKLIF
TRDD3,-,TRDJ1,15,TRDV2,TGTGCCTGTGACACCGTGGGGGATAAAGCCGATAAACTCATCTTT,CACDTVGDKADKLIF
-,-,TRDJ1,23,TRDV3,TGTGCCTCCAAACTCAAAATTTTTCCTGGCAATACCCGTGCCAACTTTTGCACCGATAAACTCATCTTT,CASKLKIFPGNTRANFCTDKLIF
TRDD3,hyperexpanded,TRDJ1,19,TRDV3,TGTGCCTTTAGACGCTGGGGGGATACCCCGAAGGCGTACACCGATAAACTCATCTTT,CAFRRWGDTPKAYTDKLIF
TRDD3,hyperexpanded,TRDJ1,19,TRDV1,TGTGCTCTTGGGGAAGGGTTGGTTTACCCTGGGGGTACCACCGATAAACTCATCTTT,CALGEGLVYPGGTTDKLIF
TRDD3,large,TRDJ1,20,TRDV1,TGTGCTCTTGGGGAACTAGGCCGATTCTTACTGGGGGAGTACACCGATAAACTCATCTTT,CALGELGRFLLGEYTDKLIF
TRDD3,-,TRDJ3,23,TRDV3,TGTGCCCTTCCGTGGGCCTACTGGGGGATAGGACCGTTACGCTCCTGGGACACCCGACAGATGTTTTTC,CALPWAYWGIGPLRSWDTRQMFF
TRDD3,once,TRDJ2,24,TRDV1,TGTGCTCTTGGGGTAGGCCTTCAGGACTACTGGGGGATACGCCATCCTTTTTTGACAGCACAACTCTTCTTT,CALGVGLQDYWGIRHPFLTAQLFF
TRDD3,hyperexpanded,TRDJ1,18,TRDV1,TGTGCTCTCGGAACCGTTATCGTACTGGGGGATACGACCGATAAACTCATCTTT,CALGTVIVLGDTTDKLIF
TRDD3,hyperexpanded,TRDJ1,21,TRDV1,TGTGCTCTTGGGGAACTGACCCTACAGCACTGGGGGACCCCGTACACCGATAAACTCATCTTT,CALGELTLQHWGTPYTDKLIF
TRDD3,large,TRDJ1,24,TRAV29/DV5,TGTGCAGCAAGTACCTACGAGTCCTCTACTTCAGACTGGGGGTTAGTTCCCCCAAACGATAAACTCATCTTT,CAASTYESSTSDWGLVPPNDKLIF
TRDD3,hyperexpanded,TRDJ1,28,TRDV1,TGTGCTCTTGGGGAACCGACCAGTGGACGTCCCGTACTGGGGGATACCTCGTTCCCCGACCCCTACACCGATAAACTCATCTTT,CALGEPTSGRPVLGDTSFPDPYTDKLIF
TRDD3,few,TRDJ3,27,TRDV1,TGTGCTCTTGGGGAACCGACCAGTGGACGTCCCGTACTGGGGGATACCCTGAGCTCCTGGGACACCCGACAGATGTTTTTC,CALGEPTSGRPVLGDTLSSWDTRQMFF
TRDD3,hyperexpanded,TRDJ2,23,TRDV1,TGTGCTCTTGGGGAACCGCTACCCGTACTATGGGGGATACGCTGGCGTTTGACAGCACAACTCTTCTTT,CALGEPLPVLWGIRWRLTAQLFF
TRDD3,large,TRDJ1,21,TRDV1,TGTGCTCTTGGGGGACTACCTTCGAGTCCTGGGGGATACAAGTACACCGATAAACTCATCTTT,CALGGLPSSPGGYKYTDKLIF
TRDD3,-,TRDJ1,17,TRDV2,TGTGCCTGTGACTTGTCTGGGGGATATAGGTACACCGATAAACTCATCTTT,CACDLSGGYRYTDKLIF
TRDD3,-,TRDJ1,22,TRDV1,TGTGCTCTTGGGGAACCTTCGTTGAGCCTCCTACGGGGGATACGCTGCGGCGATAAACTCATCTTT,CALGEPSLSLLRGIRCGDKLIF
-,hyperexpanded,TRDJ1,19,TRAV23/DV6,TGTGCCGTGCCAACCGATCCTCAGGCCGGCGGGGTTTGCACCGATAAACTCATCTTT,CAVPTDPQAGGVCTDKLIF
-,large,TRDJ3,19,TRDV1,TGTGCTCTTGGGGGTAGCCTGCCGGGGTTCTCCTGGGACACCCGACAGATGTTTTTC,CALGGSLPGFSWDTRQMFF
-,large,TRDJ1,16,TRDV3,TGTGCCTTTATTGGACCTGAAGAAGACGACACCGATAAACTCATCTTT,CAFIGPEEDDTDKLIF
TRDD3,hyperexpanded,TRDJ2,22,TRDV1,TGTGCTCTTGGGGACCACATCCCCATCGTACTGGGGGATACCACTTTGACAGCACAACTCTTCTTT,CALGDHIPIVLGDTTLTAQLFF